A single sample gave rise to the 31 T cell receptor beta chains below, sequenced in a study of T cell responses to AZD1222 COVID-19 vaccine. Sequenced by immunoSEQ multiplex PCR; TCRdb stores in-frame clones only, minus some. The table includes some 67,000 clones, 83% detected once. This specimen consisted of peripheral blood, obtained 28 days after the second AZD1222 dose. Every receptor here comes from an adult who received the AZD1222 COVID-19 vaccine.

V is TRBV7-9 and J is TRBJ1-6; 8 nucleotides line up with TRBD1. The V segment lost 1 base and the J segment 11 bases; nucleotides outside the gene matches: 4. The CDR3 loop spans 14 amino acids. Per germline, CDR1 SEHNR and CDR2 FQNEAQ (reference sequence). DNA for the CDR3: TGTGCCAGCAGCTTAGACGGGACAGGCGCACCCCTCCACTTT. Protein product: CASSLDGTGAPLHF.

This chain links TRBV7-2 with TRBJ1-2; D is unresolved. V lost 4 bases and J lost 1, with 13 bases in between. Per the germline V gene, CDR1 is SGHTA and CDR2 is FQGNSA. CDR3 length: 15 amino acids. The DNA for the CDR3 is TGTGCCAGCAGCTACTCACCAACCCTTAACTATGGCTACACCTTC. Its protein is CASSYSPTLNYGYTF. The full variable domain, with the rest looked up from reference TRBV7-2 and TRBJ1-2, is GAGVSQSPSNKVTEKGKDVELRCDPISGHTALYWYRQSLGQGLEFLIYFQGNSAPDKSGLPSDRFSAERTGGSVSTLTIQRTQQEDSAVYLCASSYSPTLNYGYTFGSGTRLTVV.

The chain combines TRBV2 with TRBJ1-2; D remains unclear. Per germline, CDR1 SNHLY and CDR2 FYNNEI. The length of the CDR3 is 13 residues. The V end lost 6 bases, the J end lost 8 bases, and 16 bases lay between the germline ends. In DNA, the CDR3 is TGTGCCAGCAGGACTCAGAATCCCTGGGGCTACACCTTC. Translated: CASRTQNPWGYTF.

The chain links TRBV20-1 to TRBJ2-7; possibly TRBD2 for D (5 bases). CDR3 length equals 14 residues. V dropped 3 bases and J dropped 3 bases, with 15 bases sitting between them. CDR1 and CDR2 from the germline V gene are DFQATT and SNEGSKA (reference sequence). CDR3 amino acids: CSASDYDHVYEQYF. The CDR3 region has the DNA TGCAGTGCTAGTGACTATGATCACGTCTACGAGCAGTACTTC.

This chain uses TRBV6-4 with TRBJ2-1; D call uncertain. From germline, CDR1 is MRHNA and CDR2 SNTAGT. This CDR3 is built from 15 residues. The germline V and J ends were trimmed by 2 bases and 2 bases, with 10 bases remaining between them. CDR3: CASSDGGDPYNEQFF. The CDR3 bases are TGTGCCAGCAGTGACGGCGGAGACCCCTACAATGAGCAGTTCTTC.

This clone was recorded a few times. The chain carries TRBV7-6 and TRBJ2-2; a possible D gene is TRBD2 (5 bases). Germline CDR1 is SGHVS and CDR2 is FNYEAQ. This CDR3 has 16 residues. Trimming took off 1 base at V and 4 bases at J, with 13 bases between the two ends. For the CDR3, the DNA is TGTGCCAGCAGCTTAGGACGAGGGCGCTTCACCGGGGAGCTGTTTTTT. It is translated as CASSLGRGRFTGELFF.

This chain links TRBV6-5 with TRBJ1-2; D not resolved. The CDR3 length is 13 residues. Germline V gene sequence: CDR1 MNHEY, CDR2 SVGAGI. The ends were cut back, 2 bases at V and 4 bases at J, with 8 bases in the middle. The CDR3 here is CASSYGRPYGYTF. The CDR3 DNA sequence: TGTGCCAGCAGTTACGGACGCCCCTATGGCTACACCTTC.

The gene calls are TRBV6-2 or TRBV6-3 and TRBJ1-2; no clear D gene. The CDR3 runs to 16 residues. V lost 2 bases, J lost 0 bases, and 13 bases lay in between. CDR1 MNHEY and CDR2 SVGEGT come from the germline V gene. CDR3 amino acids: CASSYPGRRANYGYTF. CDR3 DNA: TGTGCCAGCAGTTACCCGGGGAGGAGAGCTAACTATGGCTACACCTTC.

This chain links TRBV19 with TRBJ2-3; 8 bases line up with TRBD2. The V and J ends lost 3 bases and 6 bases, in that order; junction bases with no gene match: 14. The CDR3 sequence is 17 residues long. Germline assignment: CDR1 LNHDA and CDR2 SQIVND (reference sequence). The CDR3 loop reads CASSMGSGRGALDTQYF. The CDR3 DNA reads TGTGCCAGTAGTATGGGATCGGGGCGGGGGGCTCTGGATACGCAGTATTTT.

This chain connects TRBV6-2 or TRBV6-3 to TRBJ2-7; D unclear. The CDR3 totals 15 residues. The germline gives CDR1 MNHEY, CDR2 SVGEGT. V dropped 5 bases and J dropped 3 bases, with 17 bases sitting between them. CDR3 nucleotide sequence: TGTGCCAGCAGTGGCGCGGCAGGAGAAGTCTACGAGCAGTACTTC. Amino acid sequence: CASSGAAGEVYEQYF.

This clone came up once. The chain links TRBV6-5 to TRBJ1-1; 9 nucleotides line up with TRBD1. Germline V gene sequence: CDR1 MNHEY, CDR2 SVGAGI. Unmatched junction bases numbered 8, after V lost 5 bases and J lost 4 bases. The CDR3 consists of 15 residues. Here the CDR3 DNA reads TGTGCCAGCAGTCCCGCGGACAGGGGAGTCACTGAAGCTTTCTTT. Amino acid sequence: CASSPADRGVTEAFF.

The V call is TRBV12-3 or TRBV12-4, the J call TRBJ2-3; D is unclear. With 2 bases removed from V and 6 bases from J, the gap between germline ends came to 6 bases. This CDR3 spans 12 amino acids. CDR3: CASSLLVDTQYF. The DNA of the CDR3 is TGTGCCAGCAGTTTATTGGTGGATACGCAGTATTTT.

The chain has TRBV6-4 and TRBJ2-6; no clear D. Deletions cut 3 bases from V and 0 bases from J, with 18 bases between. Germline CDR1 and CDR2: MRHNA and SNTAGT. The CDR3 is 19 residues long. This chain's CDR3 is CASSDQAAPSFSGANVLTF. The CDR3 bases are TGTGCCAGCAGTGATCAGGCAGCGCCATCGTTCTCTGGGGCCAACGTCCTGACTTTC.

V usage is TRBV7-8 and J usage is TRBJ1-2, with TRBD1 matching over 7 bases. The V gene end was trimmed by 4 bases and the J gene end by 4 bases; junction bases not matched to a gene: 3. CDR3 length: 13 residues. Germline CDR1 SGHVS, CDR2 FQNEAQ. Written as DNA, the CDR3 is TGTGCCAGCAGCTCCGCAGGGGGCTATGGCTACACCTTC. Protein: CASSSAGGYGYTF.

The CDR3: CAWSVRAGRGNEQFF. As DNA, the CDR3 is TGTGCCTGGAGTGTCCGGGCCGGGCGGGGCAATGAGCAGTTCTTC. J is TRBJ2-1 and V is TRBV30; D is possibly TRBD2 (6 bases). The germline CDR1 and CDR2 sequences are GTSNPN and SVGIG (reference sequence). V lost 0 bases and J lost 6, with 15 bases in between. The CDR3 runs to 15 residues.

This rearrangement joins TRBV6-5 to TRBJ2-1, with TRBD2 identical over 8 bases. V was pared by 5 bases and J by 7 bases, with 4 bases of the junction left unmatched. CDR3 length: 13 residues. CDR1 MNHEY and CDR2 SVGAGI come from the germline V gene. In DNA form, the CDR3 reads TGTGCCAGCAGTAAGCGGGGGAAGAATGAGCAGTTCTTC. Translation gives CASSKRGKNEQFF.

This clone was found once. The chain combines TRBV5-1 with TRBJ1-6, with D unresolved. The germline V gene has CDR1 SGHRS and CDR2 YFSETQ. CDR3 length: 15 residues. V was shortened by 4 bases and J by 9 bases, with 17 bases between the two germline ends. The CDR3 bases are TGCGCCAGCAGCAGCCTAGGGTCTGGTGGTTCACCCCTCCACTTT. Translated, it gives CASSSLGSGGSPLHF.

The chain has TRBV7-8 and TRBJ1-2, with a tentative D call TRBD1 (5 bases). The CDR3 runs to 16 residues. Trimming left V 5 bases short and J 0 bases short, with 16 bases between. Per the germline V gene, CDR1 is SGHVS and CDR2 is FQNEAQ. The CDR3 here is CASSPRDPSANYGYTF. CDR3 in DNA: TGTGCCAGCAGCCCTCGGGACCCCTCGGCTAACTATGGCTACACCTTC.

The rearrangement joins TRBV7-2 to TRBJ1-2; TRBD1 aligns across 7 bases. The V segment lost 2 bases and the J segment 5 bases; nucleotides outside the gene matches: 8. Germline V gene data show CDR1 as SGHTA and CDR2 as FQGNSA. This CDR3 comprises 15 residues. The CDR3 DNA is TGTGCCAGCAGCTTATCAGGGGGTCTAACGTATGGCTACACCTTC. This translates into CASSLSGGLTYGYTF.

The chain combines TRBV7-2 with TRBJ1-3, with TRBD1 matching 7 bases. The CDR3 runs 15 residues. Trimming cost V 5 bases and J 0 bases; bases outside gene matches: 4. Germline V gives CDR1 SGHTA, CDR2 FQGNSA. The CDR3 loop is CASSPRGASGNTIYF. As DNA, the CDR3 is TGTGCCAGCAGCCCCAGGGGGGCCTCTGGAAACACCATATATTTT.

This chain links TRBV18 with TRBJ2-3; no clear D gene. Germline V gene lookup returns CDR1 KGHSH and CDR2 LQKENI. This CDR3 has 13 amino acids. Trimming cost V 2 bases and J 2 bases, with 5 bases left between them. CDR3 coding DNA: TGTGCCAGCTCACCAGAGATCACAGATACGCAGTATTTT. Translated, it gives CASSPEITDTQYF.

The J gene is TRBJ2-3, the V gene TRBV27; D may be TRBD2 (6 bases). Germline CDR1 is MNHEY and CDR2 is SMNVEV (reference sequence). CDR3 size: 15 residues. The ends were cut back, 2 bases at V and 7 bases at J, with 16 bases in the middle. This CDR3 reads CASSLGTPGVYTQYF. The CDR3 nucleotides are TGTGCCAGCAGTTTAGGGACCCCGGGGGTTTATACGCAGTATTTT.

The chain has TRBV7-6 and TRBJ2-3, with TRBD2 matching 10 bases. Germline CDR1 reads SGHVS; CDR2 reads FNYEAQ. The CDR3 has 17 residues. The ends lost 5 bases at V and 0 bases at J; junction bases unmatched: 8. The CDR3 DNA is TGTGCCAGCAGCGCTAGGGAACTAGCGGGGAGCACAGATACGCAGTATTTT. It codes for CASSARELAGSTDTQYF.

This sequence joins TRBV5-5 and TRBJ2-5, with 7 bases fitting TRBD1. The V and J ends lost 4 bases and 3 bases, in that order; junction bases with no gene match: 6. The CDR3 length is 14 residues. Germline V gene sequence: CDR1 SGHKS, CDR2 YYEKEE (reference sequence). The CDR3 reads CASSHFTGEETQYF. The CDR3 DNA reads as TGTGCCAGCAGCCATTTCACAGGGGAAGAGACCCAGTACTTC.

The rearrangement uses TRBV5-5 and TRBJ2-7; D might be TRBD1 (5 bases). Between the trimmed V and J ends, which lost 4 bases and 3 bases, there was a span of 11 bases. The CDR3 is 13 residues long. From germline, CDR1 is SGHKS and CDR2 YYEKEE (reference sequence). In DNA, the CDR3 is TGTGCCAGCAGCCAGGGATTGATCTACGAGCAGTACTTC. It translates to CASSQGLIYEQYF.

This clone has only a few counts. The V call is TRBV5-8, the J call TRBJ2-1; D call uncertain. From germline, CDR1 is SGHTS and CDR2 YDEGEE. The V end lost 2 bases, the J end lost 10 bases, and 22 bases lay between the germline ends. The CDR3 covers 16 residues. CDR3 DNA: TGTGCCAGCAGCTTTTCTTCTGGCTCAGTCTTCCGGGAGCAGTTCTTC. This translates into CASSFSSGSVFREQFF.

The CDR3 is CASSDRRQGYNEQFF. The CDR3, as DNA: TGTGCCAGCAGTGACCGTAGACAGGGCTACAATGAGCAGTTCTTC. The rearrangement links TRBV6-1 to TRBJ2-1, with 7 bases lining up with TRBD1. Germline lookup yields CDR1 MNHNS and CDR2 SASEGT. The CDR3 has 15 residues. With V trimmed by 3 bases and J by 3 bases, 5 bases remained unmatched.

The rearrangement joins TRBV5-1 to TRBJ2-5, with 11 positions matching TRBD2. The V segment lost 6 bases and the J segment 5 bases; nucleotides outside the gene matches: 6. CDR1 is SGHRS, CDR2 YFSETQ, per germline. The CDR3 sequence is 14 residues long. As DNA, the CDR3 is TGCGCCAGCAAGAGGACTAGCGGGTCGGAGACCCAGTACTTC. Protein product: CASKRTSGSETQYF.

J is TRBJ1-5 and V is TRBV6-6; TRBD1 matches at 7 bases. Per the germline V gene, CDR1 is MNHNY and CDR2 is SVGAGI (reference sequence). The CDR3 length is 13 residues. The ends lost 6 bases at V and 5 bases at J; junction bases unmatched: 4. The DNA of the CDR3 is TGTGCCAGCAGACAGGGGACCCATCAGCCCCAGCATTTT. This codes for CASRQGTHQPQHF.

V is TRBV6-5 and J is TRBJ2-7; 9 bases agree with TRBD1. Losses at the gene ends were 6 bases for V and 6 bases for J; bases not matched to a gene: 6. The CDR3 consists of 13 residues. Germline CDR1 is MNHEY and CDR2 is SVGAGI. The CDR3 loop reads CASRDRGRGEQYF. CDR3 DNA sequence: TGTGCCAGCAGGGACAGGGGAAGAGGCGAGCAGTACTTC.

The V call is TRBV7-8, the J call TRBJ2-1, with TRBD2 matching 14 bases. V lost 4 bases, J lost 1 base, and 12 bases stayed unmatched. The CDR3 runs to 20 residues. Germline CDR1 is SGHVS and CDR2 is FQNEAQ. The CDR3 coding sequence is TGTGCCAGCAGCTACAGACTAGCGGGGGGGCCGAAGCGATCCTACAATGAGCAGTTCTTC. Its protein product is CASSYRLAGGPKRSYNEQFF.